This T cell receptor beta chain was identified in a study of T cells in Graves' hyperthyroidism and ophthalmopathy. RNA transcripts yielded amplified TCR beta CDR3 regions. HTBI primers were the set used in a first-round RT-PCR of the TCR CDR3. TCRdb re-analysed the multiplex PCR reads in MiXCR, keeping a single row per CDR3 protein. In the table there are around 450,000 distinct CDR3 sequences, 15% to 17% of which are singletons. Comment on this clonotype: An end of the junction differs from the germline gene, which may be a read error.

CDR1 is SGHVS, CDR2 FQNEAQ, per germline. The CDR3 totals 17 residues. The receptor comes from a young woman with Graves' hyperthyroidism. Sequenced: blood. V usage is TRBV7-8 and J usage is TRBJ2-7; TRBD1 matches 7 bases. This CDR3 reads CAGSLGHRQGDKYGQYF. Here the CDR3 DNA reads TGTGCCGGCAGCTTAGGACATCGTCAGGGGGATAAATACGGGCAGTACTTC.